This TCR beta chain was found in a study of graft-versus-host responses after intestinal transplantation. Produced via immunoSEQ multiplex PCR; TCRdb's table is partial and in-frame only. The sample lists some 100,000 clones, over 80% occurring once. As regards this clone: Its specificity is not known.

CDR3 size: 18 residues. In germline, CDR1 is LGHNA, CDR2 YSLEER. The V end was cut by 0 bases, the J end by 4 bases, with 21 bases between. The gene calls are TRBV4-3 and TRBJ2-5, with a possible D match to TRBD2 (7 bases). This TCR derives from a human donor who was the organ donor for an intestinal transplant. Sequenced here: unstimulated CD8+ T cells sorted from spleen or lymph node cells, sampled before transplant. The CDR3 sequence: CASSQDQLGGVYGETQYF. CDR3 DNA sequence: TGCGCCAGCAGCCAAGATCAATTAGGGGGGGTCTACGGAGAGACCCAGTACTTC.